This T cell receptor (beta chain) emerged from a study of T cell responses to AZD1222 COVID-19 vaccine. Broader study findings: After two AZD1222 doses, spike-specific TCR breadth and depth rose versus day 0.

In regard to this clone: Its antigen is currently unknown.

Produced via immunoSEQ multiplex PCR; TCRdb's table is partial and in-frame only. The data hold 120,000 or so clones, with around 90% observed a single time. This CDR3 contains 13 residues. V was trimmed by 10 bases and J by 0 bases, leaving 12 bases between them. The germline gives CDR1 SNHLY, CDR2 FYNNEI. Sample: peripheral blood, taken on day 0 of MenACWY control vaccination. The chain uses TRBV2 and TRBJ1-1, with D uncertain. This receptor was taken from an adult in good health. The CDR3 DNA reads as TGTGCCACCCGAGTCTTTTTGAACACTGAAGCTTTCTTT. Translated, it gives CATRVFLNTEAFF.